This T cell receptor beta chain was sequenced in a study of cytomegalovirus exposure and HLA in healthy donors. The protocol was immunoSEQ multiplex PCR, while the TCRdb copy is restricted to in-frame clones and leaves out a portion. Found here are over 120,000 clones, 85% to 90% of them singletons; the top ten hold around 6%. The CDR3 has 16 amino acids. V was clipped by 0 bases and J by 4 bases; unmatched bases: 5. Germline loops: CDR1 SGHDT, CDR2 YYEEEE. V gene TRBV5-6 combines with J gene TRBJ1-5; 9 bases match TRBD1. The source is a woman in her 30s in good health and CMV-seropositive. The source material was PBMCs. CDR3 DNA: TGTGCCAGCAGCTTGGCCGGGACAGGGACGAATCAGCCCCAGCATTTT. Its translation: CASSLAGTGTNQPQHF.